This entry concerns a single T cell receptor beta chain. The clone's antigen remains unknown. The record has no base qualities; no much larger clone is one base away. TCRbeta CDR3 regions were amplified from genomic DNA by means of the immunoSEQ Assay, a bias-controlled multiplex PCR. From the authors' description of their analysis: Within the assay, amplification of reference gene primers was used to estimate how many nucleated cells each sample contained. Sequence reads were collapsed and filtered to measure the absolute abundance of every unique TCRbeta CDR3 rearrangement. For each sample, productive Simpson clonality was calculated as the square root of Simpson's diversity index over productive rearrangements. The source is immuneACCESS, and TCRdb retained only in-frame sequences with V and J called. Part of the clones is not carried over; for the studies checked, unresolved V genes explain less than half of this, and the remainder is unexplained. The V and J calls and clone size were taken over from that table, and D and trimming were inferred from the DNA. A total of more than 300,000 clones appear in this sample, around 92% of them only once. The top ten hold roughly a tenth of the sample.

From a lookup of the germline V gene, CDR1 and CDR2 are SGHTA and FQGTGA. V loses 4 bases of germline sequence and J loses 7 bases, and the interval between the two ends is 14 bases. The CDR3 covers 15 residues, taking in both the cysteine and the phenylalanine. CDR3 DNA only is kept here, 45 bases in frame from base 1. Participants in the prospective study were aged about 18 to 95 years, lived in approximately 26 United States geographic areas, and enrolled through a virtual design. In the prospective study, cohorts were assigned on the basis of participant-reported clinical history obtained from a screening survey and a study questionnaire. For ImmuneRACE Cohort 3, a participant was defined as recovered based on two consecutive negative NP/OP PCR tests, clearance by a healthcare professional, or resolution of symptoms. In the prospective study, mobile phlebotomists collected whole blood, serum and a nasopharyngeal or oropharyngeal swab from each participant. Over an approximately 2-month period, participants in the prospective study had the option of providing additional blood draws and questionnaires. Prospective study blood samples were shipped either frozen or at room temperature before DNA extraction.

This sample was included in a study of blood T cell repertoires in COVID-19 (dated by TCRdb to the early 2020s). About the full investigation: The collaborator samples originated in the United States, Italy and Spain and spanned the acute and convalescent phases of COVID-19. The prospective study material was composed of cDNA or gDNA derived from T cells, B-cell-depleted T cells, or PBMCs. Subjects who had been exposed to COVID-19, were actively infected with it, or had recovered from it provided the deeply sampled blood TCRbeta repertoires that made up the dataset. A freely available public database, intended as a resource for researchers studying the immune response to SARS-CoV-2, is where the repertoires were released. The samples were drawn from two sources: the first 160 participants of the ongoing ImmuneRACE study, and 1,254 subjects contributed by 6 global collaborators. Nearly every sample came with metadata listing a de-identified subject ID, COVID-19 status, age in years and sex. Where available, HLA class I and class II types were obtained from metadata supplied by the sample provider rather than from assay-based typing.

The paper's findings and limits, for the study overall: How much clinical and demographic metadata was included differed by source and by participant, and the metadata was provided uncurated.

The sequence was collected from a woman aged 30 to 39 who had recovered from COVID-19. The chain was built from TRBV7-3 and TRBJ1-6; possibly the D gene is TRBD1, per 6 matching bases. Sequences were obtained from PBMCs or T cells enriched from blood (not recorded which). Here the CDR3 is given as CASSSTGQRNSPLHF. The sequence in DNA is TGTGCCAGCAGCTCGACGGGACAAAGGAATTCACCCCTCCACTTT.